This T cell receptor (beta chain) was sequenced in a study of T cell clonotyping in hematopoietic cell transplantation. Whole-study results and caveats: At the given depth, recipient repertoires were over 95% de novo clonotypes.

Repertoires were generated with immunoSEQ multiplex PCR, while TCRdb's copy carries only in-frame clones and drops some. The table shows around 17,000 clones, with over 75% occurring only once. A word on this clone: The antigen is not known.

V shed 6 bases, J shed 5 bases, and the junction held 5 bases outside the gene matches. Germline V gene lookup returns CDR1 MNHNS and CDR2 SASEGT. The CDR3 is made up of 14 amino acids. Recipient blood drawn about 28 days pretransplant and days 30, 100, 180 after. This chain connects TRBV6-1 to TRBJ1-4; 8 nucleotides match TRBD1. This clonotype was sampled from a male patient aged 60-69 years who had an allogeneic stem cell transplant from a related donor, so the T cells may come from the graft donor. Some clones in this sample may be carry-over from other donors' samples. The material sequenced was PBMCs, taken 100 days after allogeneic stem cell transplant. CDR3: CASRQGATNEKLFF. CDR3 nucleotide sequence: TGTGCCAGCAGGCAGGGGGCGACAAATGAAAAACTGTTTTTT.